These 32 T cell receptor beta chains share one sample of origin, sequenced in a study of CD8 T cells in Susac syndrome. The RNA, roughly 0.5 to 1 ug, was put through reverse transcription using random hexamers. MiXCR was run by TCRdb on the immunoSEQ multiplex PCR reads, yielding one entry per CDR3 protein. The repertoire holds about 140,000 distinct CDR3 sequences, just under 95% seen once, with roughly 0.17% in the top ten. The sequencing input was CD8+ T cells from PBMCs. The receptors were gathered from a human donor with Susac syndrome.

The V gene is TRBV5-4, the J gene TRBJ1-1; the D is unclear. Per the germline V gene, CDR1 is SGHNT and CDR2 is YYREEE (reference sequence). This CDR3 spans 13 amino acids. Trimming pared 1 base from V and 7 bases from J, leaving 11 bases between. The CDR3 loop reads CASSLKVWGEAFF. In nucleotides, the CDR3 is TGTGCCAGCAGCTTGAAGGTTTGGGGTGAAGCTTTCTTT.

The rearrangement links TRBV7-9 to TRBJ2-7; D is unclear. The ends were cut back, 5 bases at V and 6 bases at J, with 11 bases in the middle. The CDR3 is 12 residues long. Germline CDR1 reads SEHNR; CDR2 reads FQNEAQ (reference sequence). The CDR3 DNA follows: TGTGCCAGCAGCGTGCGTATGGTCGAGCAGTACTTC. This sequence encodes CASSVRMVEQYF.

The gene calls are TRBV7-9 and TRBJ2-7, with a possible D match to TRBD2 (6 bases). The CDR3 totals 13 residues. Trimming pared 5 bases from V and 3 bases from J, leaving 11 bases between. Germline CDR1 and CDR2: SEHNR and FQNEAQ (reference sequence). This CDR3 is CASSPPGVYEQYF. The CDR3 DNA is TGTGCCAGCAGCCCCCCGGGGGTCTACGAGCAGTACTTC.

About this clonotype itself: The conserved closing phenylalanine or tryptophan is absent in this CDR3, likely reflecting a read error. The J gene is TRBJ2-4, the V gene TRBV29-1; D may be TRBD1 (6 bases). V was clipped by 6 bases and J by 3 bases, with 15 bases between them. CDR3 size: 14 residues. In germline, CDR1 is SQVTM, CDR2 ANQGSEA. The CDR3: CSVQQGEGKNIQYS. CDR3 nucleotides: TGCAGCGTACAACAGGGTGAGGGCAAAAACATTCAGTACTCC.

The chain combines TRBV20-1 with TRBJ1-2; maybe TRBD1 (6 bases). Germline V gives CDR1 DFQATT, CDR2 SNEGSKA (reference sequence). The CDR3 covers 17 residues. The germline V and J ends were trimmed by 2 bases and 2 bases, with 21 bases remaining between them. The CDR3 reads CSARIYDTGPENYGYTF. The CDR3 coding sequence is TGCAGTGCTAGAATTTACGATACAGGGCCAGAGAACTATGGCTACACCTTC.

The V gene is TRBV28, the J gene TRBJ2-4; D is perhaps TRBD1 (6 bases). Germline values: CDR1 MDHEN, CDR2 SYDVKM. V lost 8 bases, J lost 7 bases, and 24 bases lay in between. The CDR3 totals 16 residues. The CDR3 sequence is CASLKGTPNFENIQYF. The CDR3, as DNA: TGTGCCAGCCTTAAGGGGACACCAAATTTCGAGAACATTCAGTACTTC. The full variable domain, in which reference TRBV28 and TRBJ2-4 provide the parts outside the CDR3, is DVKVTQSSRYLVKRTGEKVFLECVQDMDHENMFWYRQDPGLGLRLIYFSYDVKMKEKGDIPEGYSVSREKKERFSLILESASTNQTSMYLCASLKGTPNFENIQYFGAGTRLSVL.

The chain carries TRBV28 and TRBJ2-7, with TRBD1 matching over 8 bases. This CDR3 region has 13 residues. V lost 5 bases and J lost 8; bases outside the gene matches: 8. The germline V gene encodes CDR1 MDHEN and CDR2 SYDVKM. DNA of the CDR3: TGTGCCAGCAGTCAAAGACAGGGGTTCAAGCAGTACTTC. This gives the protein CASSQRQGFKQYF.

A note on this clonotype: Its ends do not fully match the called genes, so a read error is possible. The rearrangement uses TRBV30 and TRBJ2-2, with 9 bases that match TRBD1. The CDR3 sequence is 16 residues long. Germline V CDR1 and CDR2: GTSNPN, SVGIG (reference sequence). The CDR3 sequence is CAWSHRDRAWSGELSF. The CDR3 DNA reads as TGTGCCTGGAGTCACCGGGACAGGGCTTGGTCCGGGGAGCTGTCTTTT. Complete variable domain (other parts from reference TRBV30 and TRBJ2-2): SQTIHQWPATLVQPVGSPLSLECTVEGTSNPNLYWYRQAAGRGLQLLFYSVGIGQISSEVPQNLSASRPQDRQFILSSKKLLLSDSGFYLCAWSHRDRAWSGELSFGEGSRLTVL.

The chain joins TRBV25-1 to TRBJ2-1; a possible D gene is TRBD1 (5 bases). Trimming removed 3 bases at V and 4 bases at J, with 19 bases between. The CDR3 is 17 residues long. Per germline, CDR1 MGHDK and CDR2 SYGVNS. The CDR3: CASSDFLSDKTYNEQFF. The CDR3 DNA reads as TGTGCCAGCAGTGATTTTTTATCGGACAAGACATACAATGAGCAGTTCTTC.

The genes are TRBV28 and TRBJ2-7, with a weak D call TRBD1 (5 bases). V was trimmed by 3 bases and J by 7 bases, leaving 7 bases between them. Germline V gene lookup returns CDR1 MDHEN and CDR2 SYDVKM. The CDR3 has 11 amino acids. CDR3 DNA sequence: TGTGCCAGCAGTTTCAGGGCAGAGCAGTACTTC. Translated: CASSFRAEQYF.

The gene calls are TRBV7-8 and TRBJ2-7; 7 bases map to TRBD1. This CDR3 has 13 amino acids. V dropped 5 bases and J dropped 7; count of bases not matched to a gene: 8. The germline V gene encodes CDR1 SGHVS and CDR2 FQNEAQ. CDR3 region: CASSGRLDREQYF. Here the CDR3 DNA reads TGTGCCAGCAGCGGCCGATTGGACAGGGAGCAGTACTTC.

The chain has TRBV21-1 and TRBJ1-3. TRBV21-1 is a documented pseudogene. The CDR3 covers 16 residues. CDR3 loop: CASSIIDTNSGNTIYF. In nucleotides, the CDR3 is TGTGCCAGCAGCATAATAGACACAAACTCTGGAAACACCATATATTTT.

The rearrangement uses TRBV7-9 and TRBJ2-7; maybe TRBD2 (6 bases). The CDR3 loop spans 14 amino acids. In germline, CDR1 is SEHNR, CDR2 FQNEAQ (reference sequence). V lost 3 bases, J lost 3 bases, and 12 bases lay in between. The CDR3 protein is CASSLGLAHYEQYF. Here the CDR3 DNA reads TGTGCCAGCAGCTTGGGGCTAGCGCACTACGAGCAGTACTTC.

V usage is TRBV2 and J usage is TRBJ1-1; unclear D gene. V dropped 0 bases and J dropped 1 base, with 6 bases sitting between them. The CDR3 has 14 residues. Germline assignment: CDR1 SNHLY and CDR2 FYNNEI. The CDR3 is CASSEADANTEAFF. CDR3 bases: TGTGCCAGCAGTGAAGCGGACGCGAACACTGAAGCTTTCTTT.

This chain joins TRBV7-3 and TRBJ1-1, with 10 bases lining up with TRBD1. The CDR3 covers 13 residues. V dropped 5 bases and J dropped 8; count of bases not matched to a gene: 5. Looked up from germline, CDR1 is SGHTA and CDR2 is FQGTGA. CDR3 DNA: TGTGCCAGCAGCCTCGGGACAGGGGTAGAAGCTTTCTTT. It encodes CASSLGTGVEAFF.

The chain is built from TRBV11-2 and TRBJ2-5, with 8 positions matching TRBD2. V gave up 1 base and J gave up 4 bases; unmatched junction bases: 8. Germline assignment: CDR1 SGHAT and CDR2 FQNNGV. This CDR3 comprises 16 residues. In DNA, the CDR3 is TGTGCCAGCAGCTTAGTTACGGGAGGGGCCCGAGAGACCCAGTACTTC. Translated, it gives CASSLVTGGARETQYF. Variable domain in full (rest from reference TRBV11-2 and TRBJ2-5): EAGVAQSPRYKIIEKRQSVAFWCNPISGHATLYWYQQILGQGPKLLIQFQNNGVVDDSQLPKDRFSAERLKGVDSTLKIQPAKLEDSAVYLCASSLVTGGARETQYFGPGTRLLVL.

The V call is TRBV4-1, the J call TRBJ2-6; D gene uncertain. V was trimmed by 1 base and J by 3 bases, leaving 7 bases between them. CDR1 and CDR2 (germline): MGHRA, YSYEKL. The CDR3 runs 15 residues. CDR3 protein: CASSQALNGANVLTF. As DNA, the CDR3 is TGCGCCAGCAGCCAAGCCCTAAATGGGGCCAACGTCCTGACTTTC.

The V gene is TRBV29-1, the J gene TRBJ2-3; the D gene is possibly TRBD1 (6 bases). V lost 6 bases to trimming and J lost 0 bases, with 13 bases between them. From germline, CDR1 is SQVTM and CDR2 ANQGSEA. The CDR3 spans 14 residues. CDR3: CSVPDSVSTDTQYF. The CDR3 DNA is TGCAGCGTCCCGGACAGTGTAAGCACAGATACGCAGTATTTT.

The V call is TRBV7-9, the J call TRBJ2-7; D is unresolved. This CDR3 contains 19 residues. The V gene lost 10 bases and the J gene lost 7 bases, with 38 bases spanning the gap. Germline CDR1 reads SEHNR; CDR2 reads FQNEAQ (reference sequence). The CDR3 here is CATLGPLDGPSTHTSEQYF. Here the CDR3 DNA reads TGTGCCACCCTCGGCCCTCTAGACGGGCCCTCAACTCATACCTCGGAGCAGTACTTC. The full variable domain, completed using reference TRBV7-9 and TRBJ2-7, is DTGVSQNPRHKITKRGQNVTFRCDPISEHNRLYWYRQTLGQGPEFLTYFQNEAQLEKSRLLSDRFSAERPKGSFSTLEIQRTEQGDSAMYLCATLGPLDGPSTHTSEQYFGPGTRLTVT.

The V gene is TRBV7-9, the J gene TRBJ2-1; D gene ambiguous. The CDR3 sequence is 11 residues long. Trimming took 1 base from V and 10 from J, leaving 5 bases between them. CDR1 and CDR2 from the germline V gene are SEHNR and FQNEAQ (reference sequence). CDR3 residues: CASSLDEEQFF. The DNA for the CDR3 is TGTGCCAGCAGCTTAGACGAGGAGCAGTTCTTC.

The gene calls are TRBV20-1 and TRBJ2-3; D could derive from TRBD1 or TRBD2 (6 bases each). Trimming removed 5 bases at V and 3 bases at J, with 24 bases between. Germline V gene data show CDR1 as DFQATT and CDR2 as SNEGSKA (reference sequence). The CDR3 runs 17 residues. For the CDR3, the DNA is TGCAGTGCTCCCTCTCCGGGGGCCCGGCGGAGAACAGATACGCAGTATTTT. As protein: CSAPSPGARRRTDTQYF.

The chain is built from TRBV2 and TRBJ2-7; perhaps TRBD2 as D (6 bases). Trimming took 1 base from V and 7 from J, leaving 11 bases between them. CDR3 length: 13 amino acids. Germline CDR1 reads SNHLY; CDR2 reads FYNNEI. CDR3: CASSEGGVWEQYF. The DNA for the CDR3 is TGTGCCAGCAGTGAAGGGGGGGTGTGGGAGCAGTACTTC.

The CDR3 DNA follows: TGTGCCAGCAGTCCAGGACCGATTTTTGAAGCTTTCTTT. It yields the protein CASSPGPIFEAFF. The genes are TRBV27 and TRBJ1-1; D is unclear. The CDR3 sequence is 13 residues long. V lost 5 bases to trimming and J lost 7 bases, with 14 bases between them. Per the germline V gene, CDR1 is MNHEY and CDR2 is SMNVEV (reference sequence).

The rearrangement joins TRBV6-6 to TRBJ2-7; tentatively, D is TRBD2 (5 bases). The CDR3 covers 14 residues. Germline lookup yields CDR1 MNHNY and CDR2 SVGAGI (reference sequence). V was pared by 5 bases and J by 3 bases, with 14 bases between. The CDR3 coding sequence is TGTGCCAGCAGTCGCCCGGGGAGTGGCTACGAGCAGTACTTC. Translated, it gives CASSRPGSGYEQYF.

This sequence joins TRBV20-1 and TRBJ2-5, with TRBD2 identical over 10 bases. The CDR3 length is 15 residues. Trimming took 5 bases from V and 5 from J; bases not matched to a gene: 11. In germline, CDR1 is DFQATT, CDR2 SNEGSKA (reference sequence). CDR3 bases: TGCAGTGCTCCCTCCCTAGCGGGAGTCCGGGAGACCCAGTACTTC. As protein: CSAPSLAGVRETQYF.

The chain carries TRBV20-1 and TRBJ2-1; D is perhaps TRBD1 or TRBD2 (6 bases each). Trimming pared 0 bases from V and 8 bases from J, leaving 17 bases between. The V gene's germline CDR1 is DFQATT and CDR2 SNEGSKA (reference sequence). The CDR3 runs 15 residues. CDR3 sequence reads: CSARDQGRFGDEQFF. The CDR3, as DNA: TGCAGTGCTAGAGATCAGGGGAGGTTTGGCGATGAGCAGTTCTTC.

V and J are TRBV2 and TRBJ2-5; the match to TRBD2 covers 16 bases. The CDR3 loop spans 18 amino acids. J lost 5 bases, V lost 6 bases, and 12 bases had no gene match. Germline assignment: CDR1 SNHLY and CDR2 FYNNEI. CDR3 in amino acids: CASSPGLAGGLSWETQYF. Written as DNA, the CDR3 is TGTGCCAGCAGCCCGGGACTAGCGGGAGGGCTATCGTGGGAGACCCAGTACTTC.

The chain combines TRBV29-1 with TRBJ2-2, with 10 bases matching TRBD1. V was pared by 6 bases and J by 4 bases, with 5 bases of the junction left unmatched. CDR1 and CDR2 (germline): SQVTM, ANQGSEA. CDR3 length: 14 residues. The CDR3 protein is CSVTGTGVTGELFF. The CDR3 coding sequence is TGCAGCGTCACCGGGACAGGGGTCACCGGGGAGCTGTTTTTT.

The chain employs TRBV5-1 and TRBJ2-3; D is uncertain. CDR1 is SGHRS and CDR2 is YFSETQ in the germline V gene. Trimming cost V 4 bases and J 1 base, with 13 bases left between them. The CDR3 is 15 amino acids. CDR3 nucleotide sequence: TGCGCCAGCAGCGAGCCGGGCCCCGGCACAGATACGCAGTATTTT. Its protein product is CASSEPGPGTDTQYF.

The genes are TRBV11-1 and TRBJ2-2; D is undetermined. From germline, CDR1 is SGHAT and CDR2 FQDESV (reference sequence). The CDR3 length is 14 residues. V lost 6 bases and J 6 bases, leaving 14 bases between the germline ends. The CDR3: CASRVLSMAGELFF. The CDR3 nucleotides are TGTGCCAGCAGAGTACTAAGTATGGCCGGGGAGCTGTTTTTT.

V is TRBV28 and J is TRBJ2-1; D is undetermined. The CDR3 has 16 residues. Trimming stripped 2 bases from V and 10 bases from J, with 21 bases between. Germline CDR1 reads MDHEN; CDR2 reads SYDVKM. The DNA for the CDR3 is TGTGCCAGCAGTTTAGGTTGGACGGAGCGATCTACCGAGCAGTTCTTC. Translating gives CASSLGWTERSTEQFF.

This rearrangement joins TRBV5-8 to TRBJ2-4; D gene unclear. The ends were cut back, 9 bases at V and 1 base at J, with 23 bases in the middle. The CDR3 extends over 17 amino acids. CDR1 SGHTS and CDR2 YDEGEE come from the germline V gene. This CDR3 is CATQLGPQGPAKNIQYF. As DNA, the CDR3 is TGTGCCACCCAACTGGGCCCACAAGGGCCGGCCAAAAACATTCAGTACTTC.